This T cell receptor (beta chain) is drawn from a study of blood T cell repertoires in COVID-19. With regard to this clone: One junction end does not reproduce the germline sequence, and a read error may be involved.

The CDR3 length is 12 residues. The germline gives CDR1 LNHDA, CDR2 SQIVND (reference sequence). The assay was immunoSEQ multiplex PCR, and TCRdb's table has in-frame clones only and misses some. This table has 210,000 or so clones, approximately 82% appearing once. The source of this sequence is a woman between 40 and 55 years old with acute or convalescent COVID-19. Material for sequencing was peripheral blood. The chain is built from TRBV19 and TRBJ1-4, with a tentative D call TRBD1 (5 bases). The CDR3 DNA sequence: TGTGCCAGTAGCCCAGTGGGGCAGGTTGCCTCTTTT. Amino acid sequence: CASSPVGQVASF.